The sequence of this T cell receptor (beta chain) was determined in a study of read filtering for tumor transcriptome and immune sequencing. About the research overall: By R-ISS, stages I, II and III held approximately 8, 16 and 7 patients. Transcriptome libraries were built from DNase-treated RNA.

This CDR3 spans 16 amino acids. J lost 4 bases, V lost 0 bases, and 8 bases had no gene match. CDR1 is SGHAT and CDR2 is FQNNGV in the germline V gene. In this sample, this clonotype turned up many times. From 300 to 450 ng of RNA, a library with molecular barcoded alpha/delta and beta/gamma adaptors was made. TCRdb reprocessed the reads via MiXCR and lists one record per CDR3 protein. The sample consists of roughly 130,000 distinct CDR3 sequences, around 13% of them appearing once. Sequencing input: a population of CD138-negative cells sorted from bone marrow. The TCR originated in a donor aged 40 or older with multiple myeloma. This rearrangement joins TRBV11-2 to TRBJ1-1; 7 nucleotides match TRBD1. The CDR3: CASSLDVTGFVTEAFF. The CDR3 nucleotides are TGTGCCAGCAGCTTAGACGTGACAGGGTTCGTCACTGAAGCTTTCTTT.